In its sample, the clone carrying this TCR beta chain was seen many times. The data belong to a study of T cell repertoires in cytomegalovirus infection. TCRdb used MiXCR to reprocess the reads, holding one entry per CDR3 protein. The sample gives some 150,000 distinct CDR3 sequences, 20% to 25% of which show up once; about 10% is in the top ten. The V segment lost 6 bases and the J segment 3 bases; nucleotides outside the gene matches: 4. The CDR3 is 15 residues long. Germline V gene lookup returns CDR1 SGHTA and CDR2 FQGNSA. The rearrangement uses TRBV7-2 and TRBJ2-2; 10 bases match TRBD1. The sequence was obtained from a human donor in good health (CMV status not recorded). Some clones in this sample may be carry-over from other donors' samples. The sequenced material came from PBMCs. Here the CDR3 DNA reads TGTGCCAGCAGTCGGGACAGGGGTGACACCGGGGAGCTGTTTTTT. The encoded protein is CASSRDRGDTGELFF.